By sample share, the clone carrying this T cell receptor (beta chain) is large. Its antigen is not known. The entry originates in a study of T cell repertoires in aging, cancer and after chemotherapy. Study-level findings and limits: These repertoire data do not allow conclusions about immunological memory after chemotherapy. Healthy donors lost TCR diversity with age mainly through richness, cancer patients through richness and evenness. Hematological cancer patients had lymphoid organ infiltration that may impair thymic emigration or T cell expansion.

The template was genomic DNA from peripheral blood, not RNA. Multiplex touch-down PCR with TRB-A/B primers amplified rearranged V-D-J TRB sequences. TCRdb recomputed calls from the multiplex PCR reads with MiXCR, one row per CDR3 protein. The profile shows several hundred distinct CDR3 sequences, roughly 25% of them singletons. The source material was blood. The clonotype was recovered from a human donor with a blood cancer.

CDR3 sequence reads: CASSPVGGQGPGANVLTF. The CDR3 DNA reads TGTGCCAGCTCACCGGTGGGGGGACAGGGCCCTGGGGCCAACGTCCTGACTTTC. The genes are TRBV18 and TRBJ2-6; 9 bases are shared with TRBD1. Germline values: CDR1 KGHSH, CDR2 LQKENI. This CDR3 is built from 18 residues. Trimming at V came to 3 bases and at J to 2 bases, leaving 8 bases not matched to a gene.